Presented here are 19 T cell receptor beta chains from one specimen sequenced in a study of somatic reversion in DOCK8 deficiency. From approximately 100 ng genomic DNA, TRB libraries were made by one-step EuroClonality-NGS amplicon PCR. TCRdb reprocessed the multiplex PCR reads with MiXCR, giving one entry per CDR3 protein. The table records 1,000 to 1,500 distinct CDR3 sequences, around a quarter of them present only once. The sample taken for sequencing was peripheral blood. The receptors stem from a human donor with DOCK8 deficiency.

The J gene is TRBJ1-1, the V gene TRBV5-6; D possibly corresponds to TRBD1 (6 bases). The CDR3 runs to 15 residues. V was clipped by 5 bases and J by 4 bases, with 18 bases between them. CDR1 is SGHDT and CDR2 is YYEEEE in the germline V gene. The CDR3 bases are TGTGCCAGCAGGTCGCGGGGACACGACCTCACTGAAGCTTTCTTT. Encoded protein: CASRSRGHDLTEAFF.

This chain connects TRBV11-1 to TRBJ2-7, with no clear D. Germline V gene lookup returns CDR1 SGHAT and CDR2 FQDESV (reference sequence). The CDR3 runs 15 residues. Deletions cut 2 bases from V and 2 bases from J, with 13 bases between. CDR3 DNA: TGTGCCAGCAGCTTAATGTCGGGTGAAACCTACGAGCAGTACGTC. Residues: CASSLMSGETYEQYV.

This clonotype is judged large. The chain links TRBV19 to TRBJ1-1; D is ambiguous. CDR3 length equals 14 residues. V was cut by 3 bases and J by 0 bases, with 8 bases left in between. The germline CDR1 and CDR2 sequences are LNHDA and SQIVND (reference sequence). In DNA, the CDR3 is TGTGCCAGTAGTATTAAGGGCATGAACACTGAAGCTTTCTTT. Translated, it gives CASSIKGMNTEAFF.

The chain is built from TRBV20-1 and TRBJ1-5; 8 nucleotides line up with TRBD1. J gave up 2 bases and V 2 bases, and 2 bases lay outside the gene matches. The CDR3 totals 14 residues. CDR1 DFQATT and CDR2 SNEGSKA come from the germline V gene (reference sequence). The CDR3, as DNA: TGCAGTGCTAGATTGGACAGGGGCAATCAGCCCCAGCATTTT. Its protein product is CSARLDRGNQPQHF.

By share of the sample, this clonotype is medium-sized. The rearrangement uses TRBV23-1 and TRBJ1-2, with a possible D match to TRBD1 (6 bases). TRBV23-1 has ORF status, its function being uncertain. The CDR3 consists of 12 residues. The V and J ends lost 8 bases and 2 bases respectively, with 9 bases between them. The CDR3 coding sequence is TGCGCCAGCGCGGGACACAACTATGGCTACACCTTC. It specifies CASAGHNYGYTF.

This chain joins TRBV27 and TRBJ2-6; no firm D call. V lost 3 bases, J lost 0 bases, and 6 bases lay in between. The CDR3 covers 15 residues. Germline values: CDR1 MNHEY, CDR2 SMNVEV (reference sequence). CDR3 region: CASSFANSGANVLTF. As DNA, the CDR3 is TGTGCCAGCAGTTTCGCAAACTCTGGGGCCAACGTCCTGACTTTC.

By proportion, this clonotype is medium-sized. The rearrangement uses TRBV23-1 and TRBJ2-7; TRBD2 matches 9 bases. TRBV23-1 is given ORF status, its function remaining uncertain. The CDR3 contains 15 residues. With 4 bases clipped from V and 2 bases from J, the junction kept 6 bases outside the gene matches. The DNA for the CDR3 is TGCGCCAGCAGTCCTGGTTTAGCGGGAGCCTACGAGCAGTACGTC. Its translation: CASSPGLAGAYEQYV.

By sample fraction, this clonotype is medium-sized. V gene TRBV19 combines with J gene TRBJ1-2, with D hard to call. V was pared by 3 bases and J by 1 base, with 15 bases between. CDR1 is LNHDA, CDR2 SQIVND, per germline (reference sequence). This CDR3 comprises 16 residues. The CDR3 sequence is CASSIVTEKNNYGYTF. The CDR3 bases are TGTGCCAGTAGTATTGTTACAGAAAAGAATAACTATGGCTACACCTTC.

This clonotype is deemed medium-sized. The rearrangement uses TRBV30 and TRBJ2-6, with a possible D match to TRBD1 (6 bases). Germline lookup yields CDR1 GTSNPN and CDR2 SVGIG (reference sequence). Trimming took 4 bases from V and 0 from J, leaving 13 bases between them. This CDR3 contains 16 residues. The CDR3 nucleotides are TGTGCCTGGATGAAACAGGGCGTCTCTGGGGCCAACGTCCTGACTTTC. It encodes CAWMKQGVSGANVLTF.

The chain is built from TRBV19 and TRBJ2-2, with unresolved D. The CDR3 extends over 14 amino acids. Germline V CDR1 and CDR2: LNHDA, SQIVND (reference sequence). V lost 6 bases, J lost 0 bases, and 8 bases lay in between. The CDR3 loop is CASRPSANTGELFF. CDR3 sequence (DNA): TGTGCCAGTAGGCCCTCGGCGAACACCGGGGAGCTGTTTTTT. The variable domain in full, completed from reference TRBV19 and TRBJ2-2, reads DGGITQSPKYLFRKEGQNVTLSCEQNLNHDAMYWYRQDPGQGLRLIYYSQIVNDFQKGDIAEGYSVSREKKESFPLTVTSAQKNPTAFYLCASRPSANTGELFFGEGSRLTVL.

By share, this clonotype ranks as medium-sized. The chain carries TRBV12-3 or TRBV12-4 and TRBJ1-6; no reliable D call. Trimming took off 5 bases at V and 7 bases at J, with 6 bases between the two ends. The CDR3 spans 12 residues. CDR3 loop: CASSLKNSPLHF. CDR3 DNA sequence: TGTGCCAGCAGTCTCAAAAATTCACCCCTCCACTTT.

Relative to its sample, this clonotype is medium-sized (0.01 to 0.1%). The CDR3, as DNA: TGTGCCAGCAGCGCGACCAGAGGGAATGAGCAGTTCTTC. Translated: CASSATRGNEQFF. V usage is TRBV12-3 or TRBV12-4 and J usage is TRBJ2-1; possible D gene TRBD2, 5 bases. The CDR3 runs 13 residues. The V end lost 6 bases, the J end lost 7 bases, and 13 bases lay between the germline ends.

This clonotype was seen a handful of times. V usage is TRBV4-1 and J usage is TRBJ2-7; no clear D. The CDR3 covers 14 residues. V was trimmed by 1 base and J by 2 bases, leaving 9 bases between them. Germline values: CDR1 MGHRA, CDR2 YSYEKL. The chain's CDR3 is CASSQGGVPYEQYV. The CDR3 DNA is TGCGCCAGCAGCCAAGGTGGCGTCCCCTACGAGCAGTACGTC.

The chain uses TRBV7-2 and TRBJ2-1, with 7 bases that match TRBD2. Germline V lookup: CDR1 SGHTA, CDR2 FQGNSA. V trimming: 2 bases; J trimming: 5 bases; junction bases outside the gene matches: 6. This CDR3 has 15 residues. The CDR3 DNA reads as TGTGCCAGCAGCTTAAGTAGCGGGTCGCACAATGAGCAGTTCTTC. Its translation: CASSLSSGSHNEQFF.

The sample holds a few counts of this clonotype. This sequence joins TRBV20-1 and TRBJ1-5; D is undetermined. V lost 6 bases, J lost 1 base, and 13 bases lay in between. Germline V lookup: CDR1 DFQATT, CDR2 SNEGSKA (reference sequence). The CDR3 covers 14 residues. The CDR3 reads CSASKVTSNQPQHF. CDR3 sequence (DNA): TGCAGTGCCTCAAAGGTCACAAGCAATCAGCCCCAGCATTTT.

This clonotype was counted at least ten times. The genes are TRBV20-1 and TRBJ1-1, with TRBD1 identical over 8 bases. After removal of 0 bases from V and 3 bases from J, the junction contained 6 bases not matched to a gene. The CDR3 is 15 amino acids. Germline CDR1 DFQATT, CDR2 SNEGSKA (reference sequence). The CDR3 here is CSARDQGAPDTEAFF. CDR3 coding DNA: TGCAGTGCTAGAGACCAGGGGGCGCCGGACACTGAAGCTTTCTTT.

The chain links TRBV2 to TRBJ2-7; 10 bases agree with TRBD1. Germline V gene data show CDR1 as SNHLY and CDR2 as FYNNEI. CDR3 size: 14 residues. V shed 8 bases, J shed 6 bases, and the junction held 10 bases outside the gene matches. The CDR3 protein is CASHQDRGSGEQYF. The CDR3 coding sequence is TGTGCCAGCCACCAGGACAGGGGGTCCGGCGAGCAGTACTTC.

This clonotype is medium-sized by share. The CDR3 region is CASSFEGGPSAYGNEQFF. Written as DNA, the CDR3 is TGTGCCAGCAGTTTCGAGGGGGGCCCATCTGCCTACGGCAATGAGCAGTTCTTC. The chain links TRBV28 to TRBJ2-1; either TRBD1 or TRBD2 may fit D (6 bases each). The germline CDR1 and CDR2 sequences are MDHEN and SYDVKM. CDR3 length: 18 amino acids. V lost 3 bases, J lost 6 bases, and 24 bases lay in between.

The chain employs TRBV12-5 and TRBJ2-7; D possibly uses TRBD1 or TRBD2 (5 bases each). This CDR3 has 15 amino acids. Germline V gene data show CDR1 as LGHNT and CDR2 as FRNRAP. Trimming pared 0 bases from V and 4 bases from J, leaving 13 bases between. This CDR3 reads CASGLVLGRDYEQYV. The CDR3 DNA is TGTGCTAGTGGTTTGGTACTAGGCAGGGATTACGAGCAGTACGTC.